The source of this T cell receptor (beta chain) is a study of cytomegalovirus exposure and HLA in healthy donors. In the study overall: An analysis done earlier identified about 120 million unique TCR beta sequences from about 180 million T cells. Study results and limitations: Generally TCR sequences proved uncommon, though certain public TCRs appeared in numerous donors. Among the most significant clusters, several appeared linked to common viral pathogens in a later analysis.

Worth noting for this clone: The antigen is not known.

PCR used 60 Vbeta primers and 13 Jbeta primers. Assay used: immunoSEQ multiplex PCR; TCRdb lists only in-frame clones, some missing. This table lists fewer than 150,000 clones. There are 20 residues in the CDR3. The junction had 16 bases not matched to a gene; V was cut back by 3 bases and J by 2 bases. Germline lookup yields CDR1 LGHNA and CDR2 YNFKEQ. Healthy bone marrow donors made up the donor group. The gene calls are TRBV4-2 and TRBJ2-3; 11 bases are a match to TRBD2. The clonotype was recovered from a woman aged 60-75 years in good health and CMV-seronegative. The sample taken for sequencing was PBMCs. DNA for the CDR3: TGTGCCAGCAGCCAGTTATCCGGGACTAGCGGACCTTACTACACAGATACGCAGTATTTT. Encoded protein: CASSQLSGTSGPYYTDTQYF.